A selection of T cell receptor beta chains follows, all from one sample in a study of cytomegalovirus exposure and HLA in healthy donors. TCRdb keeps only in-frame clones here, not all; method: immunoSEQ multiplex PCR. This repertoire shows about 80,000 clones, roughly 80% found once; its top ten account for around an eighth. Sequencing used PBMCs. These receptors were collected from a human donor in good health. Each CDR3 is given with its conserved first and last residue. The D gene is left open where the match is weak. Size is stated for part of the rows, as once, few or many counts, or as a class when the clone is expanded.

clone size	D gene	V gene	J gene	CDR3 protein	CDR3 DNA
few	TRBD1	TRBV5-5	TRBJ1-1	CASSPGTVSNTEAFF	TGTGCCAGCAGCCCCGGGACAGTGTCTAACACTGAAGCTTTCTTT
.	.	TRBV29-1	TRBJ2-3	CSVGPGHSTDTQYF	TGCAGCGTTGGGCCGGGACACAGCACAGATACGCAGTATTTT
.	.	TRBV21-1	TRBJ2-5	CASSPPSETQYF	TGTGCCAGCAGCCCCCCGTCGGAGACCCAGTACTTC
.	TRBD1	TRBV5-6	TRBJ2-5	CASSFYEGAETQYF	TGTGCCAGCAGCTTTTACGAGGGGGCGGAGACCCAGTACTTC
.	.	TRBV29-1	TRBJ2-6	CSVLRGSGANVLTF	TGCAGCGTGTTAAGGGGGTCTGGGGCCAACGTCCTGACTTTC
.	.	TRBV6-5	TRBJ2-7	CASSSGSGHSYEQYF	TGTGCCAGCAGTTCGGGCTCGGGACACTCCTACGAGCAGTACTTC
.	.	TRBV5-4	TRBJ2-1	CASSLVARNNEQFF	TGTGCCAGCAGCTTGGTGGCCAGAAACAATGAGCAGTTCTTC
.	TRBD2	TRBV30	TRBJ2-5	CAWMLAGGQETQYF	TGTGCCTGGATGCTGGCGGGGGGGCAAGAGACCCAGTACTTC
.	.	TRBV27	TRBJ2-5	CASSLHSLETQYF	TGTGCCAGCAGTTTACATTCACTAGAGACCCAGTACTTC
.	.	TRBV2	TRBJ1-2	CAIGRAGGYTF	TGTGCCATCGGGAGGGCTGGCGGCTACACCTTC
few	.	TRBV5-4	TRBJ2-3	CASTDQQGRITDTQYF	TGTGCCAGCACCGACCAACAGGGTAGAATTACAGATACGCAGTATTTT
.	.	TRBV19	TRBJ2-1	CASSLSDGGYNEQFF	TGTGCCAGTAGCCTCAGTGACGGGGGCTACAATGAGCAGTTCTTC
.	TRBD1	TRBV6-1	TRBJ1-2	CASSFTTGGDYGYTF	TGTGCCAGCAGCTTCACGACAGGGGGCGACTATGGCTACACCTTC
.	.	TRBV29-1	TRBJ1-2	CSVELAEYYGYTF	TGCAGCGTTGAATTAGCGGAATACTATGGCTACACCTTC
.	TRBD2	TRBV29-1	TRBJ2-3	CSAGGLAGSTDTQYF	TGCAGCGCGGGGGGCCTAGCGGGGAGCACAGATACGCAGTATTTT
few	.	TRBV6-9	TRBJ1-6	CASSYQDSGSPLHF	TGTGCCAGCAGTTACCAGGACAGTGGATCACCCCTCCACTTT
.	TRBD1	TRBV6-5	TRBJ2-2	CASSYRGRTGELFF	TGTGCCAGCAGTTACAGGGGGCGGACCGGGGAGCTGTTTTTT
.	TRBD1	TRBV2	TRBJ1-1	CASTLTGEATEAFF	TGTGCCAGCACTTTGACAGGGGAGGCCACTGAAGCTTTCTTT
.	TRBD2	TRBV30	TRBJ2-5	CAWSPASGIETQYF	TGTGCCTGGAGTCCGGCTAGCGGCATAGAGACCCAGTACTTC
.	TRBD1	TRBV18	TRBJ1-1	CASSPGQETTNTEAFF	TGTGCCAGCTCACCAGGACAGGAGACGACGAACACTGAAGCTTTCTTT
few	TRBD1	TRBV5-1	TRBJ2-2	CASGLRDRQTGELFF	TGCGCCAGCGGGCTCCGGGACAGACAAACCGGGGAGCTGTTTTTT
.	.	TRBV6-5	TRBJ2-7	CASSYRRGPYEQYF	TGTGCCAGCAGTTACAGGCGTGGGCCCTACGAGCAGTACTTC
.	.	TRBV6-5	TRBJ1-4	CASSYMGREKLFF	TGTGCCAGCAGTTACATGGGGAGGGAAAAACTGTTTTTT
.	.	TRBV6-4	TRBJ1-6	CASSVEESNSPLHF	TGTGCCAGCAGTGTCGAGGAGAGTAATTCACCCCTCCACTTT
few	.	TRBV5-4	TRBJ2-5	CASSLGQGGETQYF	TGTGCCAGCAGCTTGGGCCAGGGTGGAGAGACCCAGTACTTC
once	TRBD1	TRBV13	TRBJ1-1	CASSRGDAGAEAFF	TGTGCCAGCTCCAGGGGGGATGCAGGCGCTGAAGCTTTCTTT
.	TRBD1	TRBV2	TRBJ1-1	CASSDTPGQGKTEAFF	TGTGCCAGCAGTGATACCCCGGGACAGGGGAAAACTGAAGCTTTCTTT
few	TRBD1	TRBV2	TRBJ1-1	CASRRDRGLRTEAFF	TGTGCCAGCAGACGGGACAGGGGGCTTCGCACTGAAGCTTTCTTT
.	.	TRBV15	TRBJ1-5	CATSRVKYQGQHF	TGTGCCACCAGCAGAGTTAAGTACCAGGGCCAGCATTTT
.	.	TRBV5-1	TRBJ2-5	CASSLGLSGETQYF	TGCGCCAGCAGCTTGGGTTTATCGGGGGAGACCCAGTACTTC
.	.	TRBV12-5	TRBJ2-7	CASGFPVTGPSSLGQYF	TGTGCTAGTGGTTTTCCGGTGACAGGTCCCAGCTCATTGGGGCAGTACTTC
.	TRBD2	TRBV4-3	TRBJ2-1	CASSPRHGLAGAYNEQFF	TGCGCCAGCAGCCCTCGTCACGGACTAGCGGGGGCCTACAATGAGCAGTTCTTC
.	TRBD1	TRBV30	TRBJ1-5	CAWNRQGEQPQHF	TGTGCCTGGAACAGACAGGGTGAGCAGCCCCAGCATTTT
few	TRBD1	TRBV18	TRBJ1-4	CASSPDRDRDFNEKLFF	TGTGCCAGCTCACCTGATCGGGACAGGGACTTTAATGAAAAACTGTTTTTT
.	.	TRBV2	TRBJ1-5	CASSESPAGQPQHF	TGTGCCAGCAGTGAAAGTCCCGCAGGTCAGCCCCAGCATTTT
.	TRBD1	TRBV7-2	TRBJ1-5	CASSFDRGTGQPQHF	TGTGCCAGCAGCTTTGACAGGGGGACAGGCCAGCCCCAGCATTTT
few	TRBD1	TRBV7-9	TRBJ1-3	CASNQGDGNTIYF	TGTGCCAGCAACCAGGGGGATGGAAACACCATATATTTT
.	TRBD2	TRBV7-9	TRBJ2-5	CSSSPAPSGGLQETQYF	TGTTCCAGCAGTCCAGCTCCTAGCGGGGGCCTTCAAGAGACCCAGTACTTC
.	.	TRBV15	TRBJ1-4	CATHSSREKLFF	TGTGCCACCCATTCCTCCAGGGAAAAACTGTTTTTT
.	TRBD1	TRBV18	TRBJ1-3	CASSQGANSGNTIYF	TGTGCCAGCTCCCAGGGGGCGAACTCTGGAAACACCATATATTTT
.	.	TRBV2	TRBJ2-1	CASSDTSGVSQFF	TGTGCCAGCAGTGACACCTCGGGGGTTTCGCAGTTCTTC
.	.	TRBV5-6	TRBJ2-3	CASSLSGGRDTQYF	TGTGCCAGCAGTTTATCCGGGGGAAGAGATACGCAGTATTTT
.	TRBD2	TRBV14	TRBJ2-1	CASSPSGGAYNEQFF	TGTGCCAGCAGCCCTAGCGGGGGGGCCTACAATGAGCAGTTCTTC
.	.	TRBV7-2	TRBJ2-7	CASSPTRSSYEQYF	TGTGCCAGCAGCCCGACTAGGAGCTCCTACGAGCAGTACTTC
.	.	TRBV9	TRBJ1-4	CASSEEGIGEKLFF	TGTGCCAGCAGCGAGGAGGGAATAGGAGAAAAACTGTTTTTT
few	TRBD2	TRBV6-6	TRBJ2-3	CASSYPSGGTDTQYF	TGTGCCAGCAGTTACCCGAGCGGGGGCACAGATACGCAGTATTTT
.	TRBD2	TRBV9	TRBJ2-5	CASSPGKGGGTLQETQYF	TGTGCCAGCAGCCCGGGGAAGGGCGGGGGGACCTTGCAAGAGACCCAGTACTTC
.	TRBD1	TRBV6-5	TRBJ1-2	CASSQTGDYGYTF	TGTGCCAGCAGTCAAACAGGGGACTATGGCTACACCTTC
.	TRBD1	TRBV28	TRBJ1-2	CASSLPGQEPLFGYTF	TGTGCCAGCAGTTTGCCGGGACAGGAGCCTCTTTTTGGCTACACCTTC
.	.	TRBV15	TRBJ2-3	CATSSGTYTQYF	TGTGCCACCAGCAGTGGGACTTATACGCAGTATTTT
.	TRBD2	TRBV11-2	TRBJ2-4	CASRLAGGKENIQYF	TGTGCCAGCAGGTTAGCGGGGGGGAAGGAAAACATTCAGTACTTC